The 5 T cell receptor beta chains below come from one sample, sequenced in a study of regulatory T cells in long-lasting Graves disease (dated by TCRdb to the early 2020s). In the paper's terms, the time point label means: newly diagnosed GD, antithyroid drugs for less than 3 months. For both TCR sequencing and RNA sequencing, RNA was extracted from PBMCs in TRIzol. The library was generated by multiplex PCR. TCRdb records Illumina HiSeq 4000 as the sequencer. To build TCR beta libraries, CDR3 regions were amplified by Arm-PCR using iRepertoire HTBI primers. TCRdb cleaned the public reads at Q25 with fastp, built clones with MiXCR and kept in-frame beta chains. Rows are combined by CDR3 protein, so each entry shows the most common genes and DNA. This sample comprises hundreds of thousands of distinct CDR3 sequences, approximately 15% of them detected only once. 10% of the sample goes to the ten largest clones.

Separately, the same data were catalogued under a study of T cells in Graves' hyperthyroidism and ophthalmopathy.

The sequencing here drew on peripheral blood mononuclear cells (PBMCs), taken at new diagnosis, from a patient treated with antithyroid drugs. The source of these receptors is a young man with Graves disease. Donor details come from another sample of the same person, matched by shared clones.

The sample holds many counts of this clonotype. The V gene is TRBV7-2, the J gene TRBJ2-7; the D is unclear. CDR1 and CDR2 from the germline V gene are SGHTA and FQGNSA. This CDR3 is built from 12 residues. With 0 bases removed from V and 6 bases from J, the gap between germline ends came to 6 bases. This chain's CDR3 is CASSLAASEQYF. The CDR3 DNA reads as TGTGCCAGCAGCTTAGCAGCTAGCGAGCAGTACTTC.

Many counts were recorded for this clonotype. This rearrangement joins TRBV6-1 to TRBJ1-5, with unresolved D. CDR1 and CDR2 from the germline V gene are MNHNS and SASEGT. With 2 bases removed from V and 2 bases from J, the gap between germline ends came to 7 bases. CDR3 length: 14 amino acids. The CDR3 nucleotides are TGTGCCAGCAGTGAAAATTGGGGCAATCAGCCCCAGCATTTT. This encodes CASSENWGNQPQHF.

The chain carries TRBV19 and TRBJ2-2; TRBD1 aligns across 10 bases. Per the germline V gene, CDR1 is LNHDA and CDR2 is SQIVND (reference sequence). The length of the CDR3 is 14 residues. The V segment lost 7 bases and the J segment 5 bases; nucleotides outside the gene matches: 4. CDR3 in amino acids: CASKGQGRTGELFF. Written as DNA, the CDR3 is TGTGCCAGTAAGGGACAGGGGAGGACCGGGGAGCTGTTTTTT.

Worth noting for this clonotype: A much larger clone differs by one base, so this may be a read error. This chain joins TRBV12-3 or TRBV12-4 and TRBJ2-1; D unresolved. Trimming took off 4 bases at V and 10 bases at J, with 17 bases between the two ends. The CDR3 runs to 14 residues. CDR3: CASSSQTGRYEQFF. For the CDR3, the DNA is TGTGCCAGCAGTTCACAGACTGGCAGGTACGAGCAGTTCTTC.

The chain carries TRBV20-1 and TRBJ1-4; no definite D call. This CDR3 spans 16 amino acids. V was trimmed by 1 base and J by 0 bases, leaving 12 bases between them. CDR1 and CDR2 (germline): DFQATT, SNEGSKA (reference sequence). In DNA, the CDR3 is TGCAGTGCTAGAGGGAGGTGGAAAGCAACTAATGAAAAACTGTTTTTT. Protein sequence: CSARGRWKATNEKLFF.